This T cell receptor (beta chain) was obtained from a study of T cell responses to AZD1222 COVID-19 vaccine (TCRdb year 2021). Background for the entire study: AZD1222 recipients whose second dose came at about 4 weeks and those whose second dose came at about 12 weeks were combined into one group, since spike-specific TCR depth and breadth did not differ between the two schedules. Trial participants were enrolled into age subgroups of 18-55, 56-69 and 70-plus years, which contained approximately 150, 30 and 60 TCR-sequenced participants, respectively. A total of about 230 trial participants underwent TCR sequencing, of whom about 210 received two doses of AZD1222 and some 26 received two doses of the MenACWY control vaccine. Broader findings and caveats from the paper: Vaccine-associated CD4 TCRs spanned the whole spike protein, with dominant responses in regions 160-218 and 743-854. No day 14 peak-response samples were available, so repertoires were characterized only after the peak T cell response. Only five or six AZD1222 recipients were SARS-CoV-2 seropositive at baseline, limiting conclusions about previously exposed vaccinees. After two AZD1222 doses, both the breadth and the depth of spike-specific TCRs were significantly higher than at day 0 and than in MenACWY recipients. The 56-69-year group was small, and its depth increase did not reach significance, likely because of low power. Participants were mostly white British, with more females than males. The authors suggested clonal diversity may have been underestimated. Reportedly, almost half of the unique spike-specific TCRs recognized epitopes lying outside the regions that are mutated in the B.1.351 and B.1.1.7 variants.

According to the study, the label for this sample's time point signals: baseline before first vaccination. Samples from vaccinated people were obtained from the UK trials COV001 and COV002, which included a single-blind randomized controlled phase 2/3 trial of AZD1222 (ChAdOx1 nCoV-19) in healthy adults. For TCRbeta chain sequencing, PBMC samples from trial participants were taken at day 0 and at day 28 after the second dose. A remark on this clone: The target of this receptor is not known. The sample holds no much larger clone one base away, and base qualities are not on file.

The CDR3 regions of human TCRbeta chains were analyzed by immunosequencing. The published analysis was carried out like this. TCRs in the repertoires were compared against a reference library of SARS-CoV-2-specific TCRs that had been generated with the MIRA antigen-specificity platform. Breadth was defined as the fraction of unique TCRs that were SARS-CoV-2-associated, and depth was defined as the fraction of total T cells that were SARS-CoV-2-associated. Using the MIRA data, each spike-specific TCR was mapped to the spike region that the TCR reacts to and placed in a CD4 or CD8 class. Log10-transformed breadth and depth values were compared by one-way ANOVA with Sidak's multiple comparisons tests. What TCRdb holds here is the immuneACCESS table cut down to in-frame rearrangements. Part of the clones is not present; checked against another copy, under half of the missing clones reflect an unresolved V gene, and the others are unexplained. The D gene and trimming were derived from the DNA, and the V and J assignments and clone size from that table. For this sample there are some 96,000 clones; approximately 90% appear just once. The top ten hold 2.5% to 3.5% of the sample.

The CDR3 runs 17 amino acids, cysteine and phenylalanine included. Kept here is only the CDR3 DNA, which spans 51 bases and is read in frame from base 1. The V end loses 3 bases and the J end loses 1 base, and a stretch of 18 bases separates them. The germline V gene (reference sequence) yields LNHNV for CDR1 and YYDKDF for CDR2. This receptor was taken from an adult in good health. Recombination joined TRBV15 with TRBJ1-1; a weak D assignment points to TRBD1 (6 bases agree). This sample comprised peripheral blood, obtained on day 0 of AZD1222 vaccination. The nucleotides read TGTGCCACCAGCAGGGTGAGGTTCAGGGGTCGGAACACTGAAGCTTTCTTT. This translates into CATSRVRFRGRNTEAFF. Reference TRBV15 and TRBJ1-1 genes cover what lies past the CDR3, so the full variable domain is DAMVIQNPRYQVTQFGKPVTLSCSQTLNHNVMYWYQQKSSQAPKLLFHYYDKDFNNEADTPDNFQSRRPNTSFCFLDIRSPGLGDTAMYLCATSRVRFRGRNTEAFFGQGTRLTVV.